The 32 T cell receptor beta chains reported below all come from one sample, sequenced in a study of monozygotic twins with inflammatory bowel disease (dated by TCRdb to between 2019 and 2020). Library creation used 5' RACE. TCRdb records Illumina HiSeq 2500 as the sequencer. TCRdb reprocessed the reads and lists each CDR3 protein sequence as a single entry, with no DNA. The sample table holds approximately 110,000 distinct CDR3 sequences. Clones ranked in the top ten supply around 12% of the sample. Sequencing was carried out using blood. The receptor set was obtained from a human donor with ulcerative colitis or Crohn's disease, or a healthy co-twin of an affected twin (not recorded which).

The CDR3: CASSRDGTGRGYTF. The chain joins TRBV5-1 to TRBJ1-2; without DNA, the TCRdb call of TRBD1 cannot be checked. CDR1 and CDR2 (germline): SGHRS, YFSETQ. This CDR3 comprises 14 residues.

V usage is TRBV4-3 and J usage is TRBJ1-2; TCRdb's assignment of TRBD1 cannot be checked, as there is no DNA. This CDR3 has 14 amino acids. CDR1 is LGHNA and CDR2 is YSLEER in the germline V gene. The CDR3 loop reads CASSQEPRQGAKSF.

V is TRBV5-1 and J is TRBJ2-1; TCRdb's D gene call, TRBD2, goes unchecked for lack of DNA. This CDR3 comprises 15 residues. Germline CDR1 SGHRS, CDR2 YFSETQ. CDR3 loop: CASRDLAGPYNEQFF.

The chain combines TRBV12-3 or TRBV12-4 with TRBJ2-5. The CDR3 loop spans 13 amino acids. CDR3 region: CASSFSASETQYF.

The V gene is TRBV20-1, the J gene TRBJ1-2; as DNA is missing, the TRBD1 call by TCRdb cannot be tested. CDR3 length: 15 amino acids. The V gene's germline CDR1 is DFQATT and CDR2 SNEGSKA (reference sequence). CDR3 in amino acids: CSASRATGGVYGYTF.

The chain joins TRBV7-2 to TRBJ2-2. The CDR3 covers 15 residues. Germline V CDR1 and CDR2: SGHTA, FQGNSA. The CDR3 spells CASSSSGGNTGELFF.

The chain joins TRBV20-1 to TRBJ2-1; no DNA is available, so the TRBD2 call from TCRdb remains unchecked. Per the germline V gene, CDR1 is DFQATT and CDR2 is SNEGSKA (reference sequence). This CDR3 comprises 14 residues. CDR3 sequence: CSARGAGGPGEQFF.

This chain uses TRBV4-3 with TRBJ2-6. CDR3 length: 11 residues. Germline CDR1 reads LGHNA; CDR2 reads YSLEER. CDR3 sequence reads: CASSQANVLTF.

V gene TRBV20-1 combines with J gene TRBJ1-2. Germline V gene data show CDR1 as DFQATT and CDR2 as SNEGSKA (reference sequence). This CDR3 spans 12 amino acids. CDR3 residues: CSAQTTNYGYTF.

The V call is TRBV7-9, the J call TRBJ1-4. Germline V CDR1 and CDR2: SEHNR, FQNEAQ (reference sequence). The CDR3 length is 13 residues. The CDR3 region is CATAGATNEKLFF.

The chain links TRBV2 to TRBJ2-1; the D gene TCRdb calls, TRBD2, cannot be checked with no DNA. CDR1 SNHLY and CDR2 FYNNEI come from the germline V gene. The CDR3 runs to 21 residues. The CDR3 here is CASSEAMGLAGGAGIYNEQFF.

The rearrangement links TRBV5-1 to TRBJ2-3; absent DNA, TCRdb's TRBD1 call cannot be checked. The CDR3 runs 14 residues. From germline, CDR1 is SGHRS and CDR2 YFSETQ. CDR3 sequence: CASRRTEVTDTQYF.

The V call is TRBV6-5, the J call TRBJ2-3; the D gene TCRdb calls, TRBD1, cannot be checked with no DNA. This CDR3 is built from 17 residues. Germline values: CDR1 MNHEY, CDR2 SVGAGI. The CDR3: CASSYGGWDSFTDTQYF.

The chain couples TRBV5-5 to TRBJ2-7. The CDR3 has 14 amino acids. The germline gives CDR1 SGHKS, CDR2 YYEKEE (reference sequence). The CDR3 protein is CASSWSSGKYEQYF.

This chain links TRBV29-1 with TRBJ1-2; TCRdb proposes TRBD1, but this gene call is untestable without DNA. Germline values: CDR1 SQVTM, CDR2 ANQGSEA. This CDR3 has 15 residues. Here the CDR3 reads CSVERRTGGWYGYTF.

The chain links TRBV7-2 to TRBJ2-2; TCRdb calls TRBD1, which cannot be checked without DNA. Germline V gives CDR1 SGHTA, CDR2 FQGNSA. The CDR3 loop spans 15 amino acids. The CDR3 region is CASSLAAWGTGELFF.

The chain couples TRBV5-1 to TRBJ2-5; as DNA is missing, the TRBD1 call by TCRdb cannot be tested. Per the germline V gene, CDR1 is SGHRS and CDR2 is YFSETQ. The CDR3 is 15 residues long. The CDR3 sequence: CASSRIGDSQETQYF.

The chain combines TRBV2 with TRBJ2-5; the D gene TCRdb calls, TRBD1, cannot be checked with no DNA. This CDR3 is 13 amino acids long. Germline V gene data show CDR1 as SNHLY and CDR2 as FYNNEI. The CDR3 here is CASIMDSQETQYF.

This chain links TRBV28 with TRBJ2-1; absent DNA, TCRdb's TRBD2 call cannot be checked. This CDR3 has 14 amino acids. From germline, CDR1 is MDHEN and CDR2 SYDVKM. The CDR3: CASSSGGAYNEQFF.

The V and J genes are TRBV4-3 and TRBJ1-1; TCRdb gives TRBD1 as the D gene, but with no DNA this cannot be confirmed. Germline V gene data show CDR1 as LGHNA and CDR2 as YSLEER. This CDR3 has 16 residues. The CDR3 loop reads CASSQETGIMNTEAFF.

The rearrangement links TRBV11-2 to TRBJ2-2. The CDR3 totals 16 residues. From germline, CDR1 is SGHAT and CDR2 FQNNGV. The CDR3 loop reads CASSSVPFPRAGELFF.

This chain links TRBV7-9 with TRBJ2-1. Germline V gives CDR1 SEHNR, CDR2 FQNEAQ (reference sequence). This CDR3 contains 12 residues. The CDR3 region is CASSLALYEQFF.

CDR3 protein: CASSPQGVGTDTQYF. This chain connects TRBV9 to TRBJ2-3; the TCRdb call, TRBD1, lacks DNA for checking. The germline CDR1 and CDR2 sequences are SGDLS and YYNGEE. The CDR3 runs 15 residues.

This chain uses TRBV5-1 with TRBJ2-7; TCRdb proposes TRBD2, but this gene call is untestable without DNA. Germline V gene data show CDR1 as SGHRS and CDR2 as YFSETQ. The CDR3 runs 15 residues. The CDR3 reads CASSAGNSGSLKQYF. The full variable domain, its missing parts supplied by reference TRBV5-1 and TRBJ2-7, is KAGVTQTPRYLIKTRGQQVTLSCSPISGHRSVSWYQQTPGQGLQFLFEYFSETQRNKGNFPGRFSGRQFSNSRSEMNVSTLELGDSALYLCASSAGNSGSLKQYFGPGTRLTVT.

J is TRBJ2-7 and V is TRBV11-2. The CDR3 extends over 16 amino acids. Germline V gives CDR1 SGHAT, CDR2 FQNNGV. CDR3: CASSLELAGGAHEQYF.

The rearrangement links TRBV5-1 to TRBJ2-5; the D gene TCRdb calls, TRBD2, cannot be checked with no DNA. CDR1 is SGHRS and CDR2 is YFSETQ in the germline V gene. The CDR3 is 15 amino acids. The CDR3 here is CASSSPAVSGETQYF.

The genes are TRBV11-2 and TRBJ2-3; TCRdb's D gene call, TRBD2, goes unchecked for lack of DNA. The CDR3 has 18 residues. Germline V CDR1 and CDR2: SGHAT, FQNNGV. CDR3 sequence: CASSGKRTSGHFTDTQYF.

The CDR3 region is CASSYRTSGIPYEQYF. The genes are TRBV5-6 and TRBJ2-7; the TCRdb D gene call, TRBD2, has no DNA to confirm it. Germline CDR1 SGHDT, CDR2 YYEEEE. CDR3 length: 16 residues.

This sequence joins TRBV20-1 and TRBJ2-2; as DNA is missing, the TRBD2 call by TCRdb cannot be tested. Germline-derived CDR1 and CDR2 are DFQATT and SNEGSKA (reference sequence). The CDR3 consists of 16 residues. The CDR3 reads CSATPALAGVTGELFF.

This rearrangement joins TRBV4-3 to TRBJ2-3. The CDR3 contains 13 residues. The germline V gene has CDR1 LGHNA and CDR2 YSLEER. The CDR3: CASSQAATDTQYF.

This chain joins TRBV5-1 and TRBJ1-3. The germline gives CDR1 SGHRS, CDR2 YFSETQ. The CDR3 consists of 14 residues. The CDR3 sequence is CASRPDQAGNTIYF.

This chain joins TRBV20-1 and TRBJ2-5; TCRdb outputs TRBD2, but without DNA this stays unchecked. In germline, CDR1 is DFQATT, CDR2 SNEGSKA (reference sequence). The CDR3 spans 13 residues. CDR3 sequence: CSGIGGAQETQYF.